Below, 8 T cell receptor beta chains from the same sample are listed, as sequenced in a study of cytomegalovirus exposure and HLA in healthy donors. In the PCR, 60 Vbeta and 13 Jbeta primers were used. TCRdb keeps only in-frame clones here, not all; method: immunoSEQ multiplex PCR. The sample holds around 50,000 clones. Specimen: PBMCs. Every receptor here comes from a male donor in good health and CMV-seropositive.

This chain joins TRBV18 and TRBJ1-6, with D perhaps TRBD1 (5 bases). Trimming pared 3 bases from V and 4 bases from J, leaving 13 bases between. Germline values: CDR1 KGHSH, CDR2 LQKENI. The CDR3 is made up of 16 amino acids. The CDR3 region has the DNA TGTGCCAGCTCACCTCAGGGTGCCCTATATAATTCACCCCTCCACTTT. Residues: CASSPQGALYNSPLHF. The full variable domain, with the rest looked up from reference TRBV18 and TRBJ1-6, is NAGVMQNPRHLVRRRGQEARLRCSPMKGHSHVYWYRQLPEEGLKFMVYLQKENIIDESGMPKERFSAEFPKEGPSILRIQQVVRGDSAAYFCASSPQGALYNSPLHFGNGTRLTVT.

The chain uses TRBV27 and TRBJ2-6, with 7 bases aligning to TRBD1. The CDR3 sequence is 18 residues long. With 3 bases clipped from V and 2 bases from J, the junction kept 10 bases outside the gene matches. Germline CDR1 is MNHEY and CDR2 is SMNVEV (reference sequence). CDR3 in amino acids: CASSFSGTGEPGANVLTF. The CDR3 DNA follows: TGTGCCAGCAGTTTCTCCGGTACAGGGGAGCCTGGGGCCAACGTCCTGACTTTC.

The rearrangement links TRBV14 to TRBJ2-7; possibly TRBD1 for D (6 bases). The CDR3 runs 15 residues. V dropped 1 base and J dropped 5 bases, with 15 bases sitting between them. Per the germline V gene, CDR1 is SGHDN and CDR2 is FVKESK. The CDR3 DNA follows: TGTGCCAGCAGCCAAGGCAGGGGAAGTGTCGACGAGCAGTACTTC. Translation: CASSQGRGSVDEQYF.

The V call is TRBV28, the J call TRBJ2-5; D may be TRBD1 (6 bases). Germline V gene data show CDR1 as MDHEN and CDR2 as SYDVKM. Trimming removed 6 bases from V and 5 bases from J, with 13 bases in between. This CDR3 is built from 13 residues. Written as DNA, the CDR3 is TGTGCCAGCAGCCCGGACAGCTGGGAGACCCAGTACTTC. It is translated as CASSPDSWETQYF.

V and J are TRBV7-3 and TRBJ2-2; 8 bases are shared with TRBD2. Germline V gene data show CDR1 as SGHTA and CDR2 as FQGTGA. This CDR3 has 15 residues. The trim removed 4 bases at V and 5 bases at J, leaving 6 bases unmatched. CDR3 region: CASSSSGGVTGELFF. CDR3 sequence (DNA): TGTGCCAGCAGCTCCAGCGGGGGTGTAACCGGGGAGCTGTTTTTT.

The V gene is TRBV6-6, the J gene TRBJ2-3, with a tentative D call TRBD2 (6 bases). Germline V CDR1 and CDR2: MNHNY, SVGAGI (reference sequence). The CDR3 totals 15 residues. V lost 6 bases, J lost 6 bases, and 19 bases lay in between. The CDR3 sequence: CASSPSGGLPDTQYF. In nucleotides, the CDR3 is TGTGCCAGCAGCCCCTCCGGGGGTCTCCCCGATACGCAGTATTTT.

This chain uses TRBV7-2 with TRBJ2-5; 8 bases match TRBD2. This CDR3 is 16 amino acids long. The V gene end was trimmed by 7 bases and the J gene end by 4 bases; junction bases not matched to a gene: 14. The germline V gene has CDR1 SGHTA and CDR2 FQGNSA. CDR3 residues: CASMTHAGGRGETQYF. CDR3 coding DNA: TGTGCCAGCATGACCCATGCGGGGGGCCGGGGAGAGACCCAGTACTTC.

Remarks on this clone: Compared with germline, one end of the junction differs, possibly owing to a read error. In DNA form, the CDR3 reads TGTGCCAGCTCACCGTCGAACACTAAAGCTTTCTTT. Amino acid sequence: CASSPSNTKAFF. The chain carries TRBV18 and TRBJ1-1, with D unresolved. The CDR3 runs 12 residues. The germline V gene encodes CDR1 KGHSH and CDR2 LQKENI.